The rows below give T cell receptor beta chains drawn from one sample of a study of blood T cell repertoires in COVID-19. Sequencing was performed with immunoSEQ multiplex PCR; in TCRdb, only in-frame clones are kept and a portion is missing. The data show tens of thousands of clones, approximately 90% seen once. The source material was peripheral blood. Receptor source: a human donor in a cohort sampled during active COVID-19. The CDR3 runs from the conserved cysteine through the conserved F or W. D genes are given only for firm matches. Rows give clone size only sometimes, using once, few, many, or a class for an expanded clone.

DNA: TGTGCCAGCAGTGATTCGGCCTACGAGCAGTACTTC; CDR3: CASSDSAYEQYF; J: TRBJ2-7; D: .; V: TRBV2; size: .
DNA: TGTGCCAGCAGTCACATTCGGACAGGGTCGACGGAGCAGTACTTC; CDR3: CASSHIRTGSTEQYF; J: TRBJ2-7; D: TRBD1; V: TRBV6-5; size: .
DNA: TGTGCAAGTCGCTTACCACCGGGACACCAACAAGAGACCCAGTACTTC; CDR3: CASRLPPGHQQETQYF; J: TRBJ2-5; D: .; V: TRBV12-2; size: .
DNA: TGTGCCAGCAGTTACCGACAGGAGGATCAGCCCCAGCATTTT; CDR3: CASSYRQEDQPQHF; J: TRBJ1-5; D: .; V: TRBV6-6; size: .
DNA: TGCAGCGTTGAAGATTCTTGGTCAGGGGCGACCTACGAGCAGTACTTC; CDR3: CSVEDSWSGATYEQYF; J: TRBJ2-7; D: .; V: TRBV29-1; size: .
DNA: TGTGCCAGCAGGGCACCCCCGGGACAGGGGGTCTACGAGCAGTACTTC; CDR3: CASRAPPGQGVYEQYF; J: TRBJ2-7; D: TRBD1; V: TRBV28; size: .
DNA: TGTGCCAGCAGCTTAGGTTTAGCGCAGTACCAAGAGACCCAGTACTTC; CDR3: CASSLGLAQYQETQYF; J: TRBJ2-5; D: .; V: TRBV11-1; size: .
DNA: TGTGCCAGCAGTTTATCAGGGGGCAATCAGCCCCAGCATTTT; CDR3: CASSLSGGNQPQHF; J: TRBJ1-5; D: .; V: TRBV27; size: .
DNA: TGTGCCAGCAGCTTAGGTACGGGGAACTATGGCTACACCTTC; CDR3: CASSLGTGNYGYTF; J: TRBJ1-2; D: .; V: TRBV7-2; size: .
DNA: TGTGCCAGCAGCTTATCAGGGGGTATCGACGAGCAGTACTTC; CDR3: CASSLSGGIDEQYF; J: TRBJ2-7; D: TRBD1; V: TRBV7-2; size: .
DNA: TGTGCCAGCAGCTTAGATCAGCGGGATAAGTACTTC; CDR3: CASSLDQRDKYF; J: TRBJ2-7; D: TRBD2; V: TRBV11-2; size: .
DNA: TGTGCCAGCAGCGTTTCGACAGAACAGTTTGAAAAACTGTTTTTT; CDR3: CASSVSTEQFEKLFF; J: TRBJ1-4; D: .; V: TRBV9; size: .
DNA: TGTGCCAGCAGCTATGGGGGGGCCACCTACGAGCAGTACTTC; CDR3: CASSYGGATYEQYF; J: TRBJ2-7; D: .; V: TRBV11-3; size: .
DNA: TGTGCCAGCAGCCTTACGGGACTAGCGCAAGAGACCCAGTACTTC; CDR3: CASSLTGLAQETQYF; J: TRBJ2-5; D: TRBD2; V: TRBV7-3; size: .
DNA: TGTGCCAGCAGCTCGACAGGGACCGTTTATTCACCCCTCCACTTT; CDR3: CASSSTGTVYSPLHF; J: TRBJ1-6; D: TRBD1; V: TRBV11-2; size: .
DNA: TGCGCCAGCAGCCAAGCGGCCACAGGGGGGTTCGCAACTAATGAAAAACTGTTTTTT; CDR3: CASSQAATGGFATNEKLFF; J: TRBJ1-4; D: TRBD1; V: TRBV4-3; size: .
DNA: TGTGCCAGCAGCTTGACAGGGGCCAAAAACATTCAGTACTTC; CDR3: CASSLTGAKNIQYF; J: TRBJ2-4; D: TRBD1; V: TRBV7-2; size: .
DNA: TGCGCCAGCAGCCGAAGGGACTATTACAATGAGCAGTTCTTC; CDR3: CASSRRDYYNEQFF; J: TRBJ2-1; D: TRBD2; V: TRBV4-1; size: .
DNA: TGTGCCAGCAGTGAAGTATCCAGGGGTCTATACGAGCAGTACTTC; CDR3: CASSEVSRGLYEQYF; J: TRBJ2-7; D: .; V: TRBV6-4; size: .
DNA: TGTGCCAGCAGCGTAGCGCTTTGGGGACTAGCAGGCAATGAGCAGTTCTTC; CDR3: CASSVALWGLAGNEQFF; J: TRBJ2-1; D: TRBD2; V: TRBV9; size: .
DNA: TGTGCCAGCAGCTTAGCCTGGGACAGCTACTATGGCTACACCTTC; CDR3: CASSLAWDSYYGYTF; J: TRBJ1-2; D: TRBD1; V: TRBV7-2; size: .
DNA: TGTGCCACCCGTAGGACTAGCGGTGTCGGGGAGCTGTTTTTT; CDR3: CATRRTSGVGELFF; J: TRBJ2-2; D: TRBD2; V: TRBV24-1; size: .
DNA: TGCGCCAGCAGCCAAGGACTAGCGGGAGAGAGCCTTACCTACGAGCAGTACTTC; CDR3: CASSQGLAGESLTYEQYF; J: TRBJ2-7; D: TRBD2; V: TRBV4-3; size: .
DNA: TGTGCCAGCTCACCATCGGGGGGAAGGGGCACTGAAGCTTTCTTT; CDR3: CASSPSGGRGTEAFF; J: TRBJ1-1; D: .; V: TRBV18; size: .
DNA: TGCGCCAGCAGTGGGGGGGACAGGGCATCCCTTAGCACAGATACGCAGTATTTT; CDR3: CASSGGDRASLSTDTQYF; J: TRBJ2-3; D: TRBD1; V: TRBV10-2; size: once
DNA: TGTGCCAGCAGCTTGGTGGGCAGGATCCACGGGGGAACCTTC; CDR3: CASSLVGRIHGGTF; J: TRBJ1-2; D: .; V: TRBV5-5; size: .
DNA: TGTGCCAGCAGTTATCCGGGACAGGGAACCTACGAGCAGTACTTC; CDR3: CASSYPGQGTYEQYF; J: TRBJ2-7; D: TRBD1; V: TRBV28; size: .
DNA: TGTGCCAGCAGCTCCTATTCAACTAATGAAAAACTGTTTTTT; CDR3: CASSSYSTNEKLFF; J: TRBJ1-4; D: .; V: TRBV7-2; size: .
DNA: TGTGCCAGCAGCGTAGTAGTACAGGCCGACACTGAAGCTTTCTTT; CDR3: CASSVVVQADTEAFF; J: TRBJ1-1; D: .; V: TRBV9; size: .
DNA: TGTGCCAGCAGCATATCGTGGGGACACTCAGATACGCAGTATTTT; CDR3: CASSISWGHSDTQYF; J: TRBJ2-3; D: .; V: TRBV11-3; size: .
DNA: TGTGCCAGCAGCGTAGTTCCTGGGGCCTACGATGAGCAGTTCTTC; CDR3: CASSVVPGAYDEQFF; J: TRBJ2-1; D: .; V: TRBV9; size: .
DNA: TGTGCCAGCAGCTTGCTAGCGAACGAGCAGTACTTC; CDR3: CASSLLANEQYF; J: TRBJ2-7; D: .; V: TRBV5-4; size: once
DNA: TGCGCCAGCAGCCGGGGGGAACCTAATGAAAAACTGTTTTTT; CDR3: CASSRGEPNEKLFF; J: TRBJ1-4; D: .; V: TRBV5-1; size: .
DNA: TGTGCCAGCAGTCAGCTGGGACAGGGGCAAGAGACCCAGTACTTC; CDR3: CASSQLGQGQETQYF; J: TRBJ2-5; D: TRBD1; V: TRBV7-9; size: .
DNA: TGTGCCAGCAGTTACGACTCCTCTGGAAACACCATATATTTT; CDR3: CASSYDSSGNTIYF; J: TRBJ1-3; D: .; V: TRBV6-6; size: .
DNA: TGTGCCAGCAGCTCGGGAGTGGGGGAATTAGACGCTTTCTTT; CDR3: CASSSGVGELDAFF; J: TRBJ1-1; D: .; V: TRBV9; size: .
DNA: TGTGCCAGCAGTTCGGGACAGGGGAAACACGGCTACACCTTC; CDR3: CASSSGQGKHGYTF; J: TRBJ1-2; D: TRBD1; V: TRBV6-6; size: few
DNA: TGTGCCACCAGTGACCAAGGACAGAGATACACAGATACGCAGTATTTT; CDR3: CATSDQGQRYTDTQYF; J: TRBJ2-3; D: .; V: TRBV24-1; size: .
DNA: TGTGCCAGCAGCCAAGATTACACAGATACGCAGTATTTT; CDR3: CASSQDYTDTQYF; J: TRBJ2-3; D: .; V: TRBV14; size: .
DNA: TGTGCCAGCAGCTTAGATGGGGGGGGAAAGCCCCAGCATTTT; CDR3: CASSLDGGGKPQHF; J: TRBJ1-5; D: .; V: TRBV11-2; size: .
DNA: TGTGCCAGCAGTGCCGCCCCGACAGGCCCTACCACCTCTGGAAACACCATATATTTT; CDR3: CASSAAPTGPTTSGNTIYF; J: TRBJ1-3; D: .; V: TRBV6-1; size: .
DNA: TGTGCCAGCAGCGCGGGACTAGCCTACGAGCAGTACTTC; CDR3: CASSAGLAYEQYF; J: TRBJ2-7; D: TRBD2; V: TRBV9; size: .
DNA: TGTGCCATCAAGCGGGAAGAGGCCTACGAGCAGTACTTC; CDR3: CAIKREEAYEQYF; J: TRBJ2-7; D: TRBD2; V: TRBV10-3; size: .
DNA: TGCGCCAGCAGCCAAGAACCCCCCCGCCTGGGCGATGAGCAGTTCTTC; CDR3: CASSQEPPRLGDEQFF; J: TRBJ2-1; D: .; V: TRBV4-3; size: .
DNA: TGTGCCAGCAGCTTGGGGGCCGCTGAAGCTTTCTTT; CDR3: CASSLGAAEAFF; J: TRBJ1-1; D: .; V: TRBV7-8; size: .